Described below is a single T cell receptor beta chain sequence and its context. Its cognate antigen has yet to be identified. CDR1 and CDR2, per the germline V gene, are MDHEN and SYDVKM. Its CDR3 holds 12 amino acids, cysteine through phenylalanine. Only the protein is on record. The sequencer was a NextSeq 550. The Human TCR Profiling Kit (MiLaboratory) was used to make UMI-labeled 5' RACE TRB cDNA libraries. The full amount of extracted RNA was used for cDNA synthesis, and the full amount of resulting cDNA was used for PCR amplification. Libraries were prepared in parallel using an identical number of PCR cycles. Processing in the source paper ran as follows. With a requirement of at least two reads per UMI, MIGEC and MiXCR extracted about 49,000 +/- 11,000 unique UMI-labeled TRB cDNA molecules per library. Each library averaged roughly 36,000 +/- 9,600 functional in-frame TRB CDR3 nucleotide clonotypes without stop codons. Diversity metrics, including normalized Shannon-Wiener and Chao1, were computed in VDJtools after downsampling to 5000 UMI-labeled TRB molecules per sample. For the central five CDR3 residues, VDJtools calculated physicochemical properties weighted by clonotype size, namely interaction energy, strength, volume and Kidera factor 4. Following TCRdb reprocessing, every CDR3 protein sequence forms one entry, and DNA is not provided. The V and J calls reflect TCRdb's pipeline rather than the authors' work. This sample's listing comprises about 140,000 distinct CDR3 sequences. Around 0.37% of the sample is taken by the ten largest.

This specimen comes from a study of CXCR3-negative and CXCR3-positive naive CD8 T cells (dated by TCRdb to the late 2010s). With regard to the full study: Approximately 130 million TRB reads were obtained in total, roughly 1.5 +/- 0.3 million reads per library. The TRBV-TRBJ cluster analysis covered naive subsets from roughly five donors and memory cells from 3 donors. Data from some twelve donors, pooled across two independent experiments, went into the diversity and physicochemical repertoire analyses.

For every CD8+ T cell subset, approximately 300,000 cells were flow-sorted straight into RLT lysis buffer, and each subset was sorted in triplicate. To exclude memory contaminants, naive CD8+ T cells were stringently defined as CD45RO-CCR7+CD27+CD95-. Peripheral blood mononuclear cells were isolated from buffy coats by standard density gradient centrifugation. A FACSAria III was used to flow-sort naive CXCR3-negative and CXCR3-positive CD8+ T cells. An RNeasy Mini Kit was used to extract total RNA from the sorted cells. Broad study findings and their caveats: Compared with CXCR3-negative naive cells, CXCR3-positive naive cells had TRB CDR3s with higher hydrophobicity (lower Kidera factor 4), lower energy, and higher strength and volume indices. Both naive subsets had comparably high repertoire diversity, while memory CD8+ T cells had much lower repertoire diversity. Naive CXCR3-negative and CXCR3-positive cells from the same donor showed similar TRBV-TRBJ usage, whereas memory cells showed distinct patterns. Because surface CD5, which has been linked to self-reactivity in mice, was comparable between naive subsets, TCR interaction strength was also inferred from TRB CDR3 physicochemical properties. Because CXCR3 expression was partially decreased after cryopreservation, freshly isolated PBMCs were used for most assays.

Sequencing was done on a sample of naive CXCR3+ CD8+ T cells from blood. What the cell subset or site label conveys for this sample: CD45RO-CCR7+CD27+CD95- naive CD8+ T cells expressing CXCR3 (TNR3+). The chain links TRBV28 with TRBJ2-7; TCRdb's D gene call, TRBD1, goes unchecked for lack of DNA. The TCR sequence derives from a human donor in good health. Some clones in this sample may be carry-over from other donors' samples. The CDR3 in this case is CASSLGGPEQYF.